The next 15 T cell receptor beta chains were all read from a single sample in a study of neurological immune-mediated disorders. Each CDR3 protein is one row after TCRdb ran MiXCR on the 5' RACE reads. The sample contains 60,000 to 85,000 distinct CDR3 sequences, roughly 4.8% of which appear only once. Sequencing used PBMCs. The source of these receptors is a woman between 25 and 40 years old with multiple sclerosis.

This clonotype was found a few times. J is TRBJ1-4 and V is TRBV7-2; 7 nucleotides agree with TRBD1. The CDR3 sequence is 12 residues long. The ends lost 11 bases at V and 3 bases at J; junction bases unmatched: 3. Germline CDR1 and CDR2: SGHTA and FQGNSA. This CDR3 reads CASQGANEKLFF. CDR3 in DNA: TGTGCCTCTCAGGGGGCTAATGAAAAACTGTTTTTT.

V is TRBV5-1 and J is TRBJ1-1; the D gene is possibly TRBD1 (5 bases). Trimming removed 4 bases from V and 0 bases from J, with 10 bases in between. Germline CDR1 is SGHRS and CDR2 is YFSETQ. This CDR3 has 14 amino acids. CDR3 nucleotides: TGCGCCAGCAGCCGAAGACAGATGAACACTGAAGCTTTCTTT. This gives the protein CASSRRQMNTEAFF. Combining the CDR3 with reference TRBV5-1 and TRBJ1-1 gives the whole variable domain KAGVTQTPRYLIKTRGQQVTLSCSPISGHRSVSWYQQTPGQGLQFLFEYFSETQRNKGNFPGRFSGRQFSNSRSEMNVSTLELGDSALYLCASSRRQMNTEAFFGQGTRLTVV.

This clonotype has at least ten counts. The J gene is TRBJ1-1, the V gene TRBV10-2; D gene uncertain. This CDR3 contains 14 residues. V was cut by 4 bases and J by 1 base, with 10 bases left in between. Looked up from germline, CDR1 is WSHSY and CDR2 is SAAADI. The CDR3 DNA reads TGCGCCAGCAGTGCGGGGAAGACGAACACTGAAGCTTTCTTT. This sequence encodes CASSAGKTNTEAFF.

This clonotype showed up many times. The rearrangement joins TRBV29-1 to TRBJ2-7, with a possible D match to TRBD2 (6 bases). The V gene's germline CDR1 is SQVTM and CDR2 ANQGSEA. The CDR3 extends over 12 amino acids. V was cut by 6 bases and J by 1 base, with 10 bases left in between. For the CDR3, the DNA is TGCAGCGTGGGGGGATTTTCCTACGAGCAGTACTTC. As protein: CSVGGFSYEQYF.

This clonotype was detected only a few times. The chain has TRBV5-6 and TRBJ2-7; unclear D gene. Trimming pared 0 bases from V and 5 bases from J, leaving 3 bases between. The CDR3 is 11 amino acids. CDR1 and CDR2 from the germline V gene are SGHDT and YYEEEE. The CDR3 spells CASSLGNEQYV. CDR3 bases: TGTGCCAGCAGCTTGGGGAACGAGCAGTACGTC.

This clonotype has only a few counts. The rearrangement joins TRBV5-1 to TRBJ2-7; 7 bases fit TRBD2. The CDR3 runs 16 residues. V shed 0 bases and J 6 bases; nucleotides not matched to a gene: 12. CDR1 and CDR2 (germline): SGHRS, YFSETQ. CDR3 loop: CASSLDTAGRASEQYF. The CDR3, as DNA: TGCGCCAGCAGCTTGGATACAGCGGGGAGGGCCAGCGAGCAGTACTTC.

The J gene is TRBJ2-3, the V gene TRBV29-1, with 10 positions matching TRBD2. This CDR3 comprises 14 residues. After removal of 0 bases from V and 9 bases from J, the junction contained 6 bases not matched to a gene. Germline V CDR1 and CDR2: SQVTM, ANQGSEA. CDR3 DNA: TGCAGCGTTGAAGATTCCCCGGGACTAGCGACGCAGTATTTT. Its protein product is CSVEDSPGLATQYF.

This clonotype was recorded many times. This chain joins TRBV12-3 or TRBV12-4 and TRBJ2-7; D unclear. CDR3 length equals 12 residues. The germline V and J ends were trimmed by 2 bases and 6 bases, with 8 bases remaining between them. The CDR3 coding sequence is TGTGCCAGCAGTTTATCCGGTGTCGAGCAGTACGTC. It is translated as CASSLSGVEQYV.

This clonotype was recorded at least ten times. The chain uses TRBV7-8 and TRBJ2-2; no reliable D call. Per the germline V gene, CDR1 is SGHVS and CDR2 is FQNEAQ. The V gene lost 3 bases and the J gene lost 2 bases, with 10 bases spanning the gap. The CDR3 consists of 15 residues. This chain's CDR3 is CASSFLDLNTGELFF. The DNA for the CDR3 is TGTGCCAGCAGCTTCCTTGACCTAAACACCGGGGAGCTGTTTTTT.

Many counts were recorded for this clonotype. The J gene is TRBJ1-2, the V gene TRBV20-1; 8 bases map to TRBD1. This CDR3 region has 14 residues. CDR1 and CDR2 from the germline V gene are DFQATT and SNEGSKA (reference sequence). Trimming at V came to 1 base and at J to 4 bases, leaving 5 bases not matched to a gene. The CDR3 bases are TGCAGTGCTAGAGGGCCAGGGGGCATCTATGGCTACACCTTC. This codes for CSARGPGGIYGYTF.

This clonotype showed up many times. This sequence joins TRBV20-1 and TRBJ2-7; 7 bases map to TRBD2. The germline V gene has CDR1 DFQATT and CDR2 SNEGSKA (reference sequence). Trimming at V came to 5 bases and at J to 2 bases, leaving 18 bases not matched to a gene. The CDR3 extends over 17 amino acids. The CDR3 region has the DNA TGCAGTGCTGGGGGGGGACCCCTTACAACCAAAACCTACGAGCAGTACTTC. It specifies CSAGGGPLTTKTYEQYF.

At least ten counts were recorded for this clonotype. V usage is TRBV20-1 and J usage is TRBJ2-2; TRBD2 aligns across 15 bases. Germline V lookup: CDR1 DFQATT, CDR2 SNEGSKA (reference sequence). The CDR3 loop spans 17 amino acids. V dropped 6 bases and J dropped 5; count of bases not matched to a gene: 10. For the CDR3, the DNA is TGCAGTGCCCTCGGACTAGCGGGAGGGCCGGAGACCGGGGAGCTGTTTTTT. Its translation: CSALGLAGGPETGELFF.

This clonotype occurred many times. The V gene is TRBV20-1, the J gene TRBJ1-3; D uncertain. Trimming removed 5 bases at V and 4 bases at J, with 9 bases between. The germline gives CDR1 DFQATT, CDR2 SNEGSKA (reference sequence). The CDR3 spans 12 residues. CDR3 DNA sequence: TGCAGTGCTCGGGCAGGCGGAAACACCATATATTTT. It encodes CSARAGGNTIYF.

This clonotype was seen only a few times. The V gene is TRBV5-1, the J gene TRBJ2-7; D uncertain. Trimming removed 5 bases from V and 6 bases from J, with 18 bases in between. Germline values: CDR1 SGHRS, CDR2 YFSETQ. The CDR3 is made up of 14 amino acids. The CDR3 DNA reads as TGCGCCAGCAGATTCAGGATTAATGCAGGCGAGCAGTACTTC. Encoded protein: CASRFRINAGEQYF.

This clonotype showed up many times. The chain combines TRBV5-1 with TRBJ2-7; TRBD1 aligns across 9 bases. Trimming at V came to 1 base and at J to 6 bases, leaving 5 bases not matched to a gene. The CDR3 has 14 amino acids. Germline V gives CDR1 SGHRS, CDR2 YFSETQ. CDR3 region: CASSLWTGVGEQYF. In DNA form, the CDR3 reads TGCGCCAGCAGCTTGTGGACAGGGGTCGGCGAGCAGTACTTC.